This T cell receptor beta chain was recorded in a study of T cell responses to AZD1222 COVID-19 vaccine. General study results and limits: Clonal diversity was possibly underestimated; the donors were predominantly white British and more often female.

The V and J ends lost 2 bases and 10 bases respectively, with 15 bases between them. CDR3 size: 15 residues. The germline V gene encodes CDR1 ENHRY and CDR2 SYGVKD. A remark on this clone: The target antigen is unknown.

TCRdb keeps only in-frame clones here, not all; method: immunoSEQ multiplex PCR. Among about 83,000 clones listed, 85% to 95% were seen once. This clonotype originated in an adult who received the AZD1222 COVID-19 vaccine. The chain couples TRBV10-3 to TRBJ1-6; maybe TRBD1 (5 bases). Sequences were derived from peripheral blood, sampled 28 days after the second AZD1222 dose. The CDR3 is CAISEDGRESSPLHF. The CDR3 DNA is TGTGCCATCAGTGAGGATGGCAGGGAGTCGTCACCCCTCCACTTT.